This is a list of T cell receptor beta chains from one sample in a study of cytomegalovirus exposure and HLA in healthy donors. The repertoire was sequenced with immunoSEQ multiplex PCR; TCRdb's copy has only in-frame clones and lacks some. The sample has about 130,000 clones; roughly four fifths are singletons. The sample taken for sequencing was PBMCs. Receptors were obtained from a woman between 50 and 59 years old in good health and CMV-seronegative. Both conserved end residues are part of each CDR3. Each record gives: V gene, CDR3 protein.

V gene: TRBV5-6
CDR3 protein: CASSLSNVWEKLFF

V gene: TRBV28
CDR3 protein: CASTTTGQREKLFF

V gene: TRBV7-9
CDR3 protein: CASSHRVAGRRETQYF

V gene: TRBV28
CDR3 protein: CASSPTGKVGYGYTF

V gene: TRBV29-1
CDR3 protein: CSVGGVGSATSSYNEQFF

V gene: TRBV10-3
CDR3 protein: CAISDFTDTQYF

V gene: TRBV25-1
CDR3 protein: CASGPSIVNTEAFF

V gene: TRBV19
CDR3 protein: CASSIFSYSGEQYF

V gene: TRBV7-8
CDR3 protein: CASSMTGTSGRVNTDTQYF

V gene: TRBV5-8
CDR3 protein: CASSSDRSNQPQHF

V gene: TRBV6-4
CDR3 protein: CASSDRGQGLNTEAFF

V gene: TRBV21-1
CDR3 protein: CASSKRTNPNTEAFF

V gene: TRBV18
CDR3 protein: CASSPGLAGAFKTQYF

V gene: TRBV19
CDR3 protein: CASSSGSMLDTQYF

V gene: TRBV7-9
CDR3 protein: CASSPLRGINTEAFF

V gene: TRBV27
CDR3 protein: CASSLGQKLYNEQFF

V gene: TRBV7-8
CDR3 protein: CASSRISVRYGYTF

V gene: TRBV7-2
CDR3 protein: CASSLVGTSGTDTQYF

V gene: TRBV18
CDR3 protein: CASRQGGTGANVLTF

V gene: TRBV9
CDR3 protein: CASSGWRRDTRNTGELFF

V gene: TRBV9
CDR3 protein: CASSVAWSGSYGYTF

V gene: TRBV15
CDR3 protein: CSTSRGGDTQYF

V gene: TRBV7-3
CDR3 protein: CASSPILPTNEKLFF

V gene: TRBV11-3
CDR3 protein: CASSSHGWWTSGPQETQYF

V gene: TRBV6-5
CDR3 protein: CASSKPGVNTEAFF

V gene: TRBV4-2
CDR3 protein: CASSQDHGSGTDTQYF

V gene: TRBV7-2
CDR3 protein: CASSPPVGGTEAFF

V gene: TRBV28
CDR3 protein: CASSVGPYEQYF

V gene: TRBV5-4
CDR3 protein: CASSLGIAGEGDTQYF

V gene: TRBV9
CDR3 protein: CASSPVREGPYEQFF

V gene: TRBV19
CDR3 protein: CASTRRGLGGYTF

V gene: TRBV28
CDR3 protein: CASSQFIRAAGNTEAFF

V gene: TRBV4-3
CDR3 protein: CASSQGQGRGTEAFF

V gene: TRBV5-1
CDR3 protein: CASSRDIHEKLFF

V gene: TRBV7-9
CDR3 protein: CASSYSTGTGGNQPQHF

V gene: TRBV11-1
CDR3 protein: CASSLGVRGFPYNEQFF

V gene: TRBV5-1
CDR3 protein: CASSRQATQIYEQYF

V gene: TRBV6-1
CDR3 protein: CASSEVLTGGENEQFF

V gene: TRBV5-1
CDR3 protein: CASSPKSPGDYEQYF

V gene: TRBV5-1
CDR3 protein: CASSLAGQPNTEAFF

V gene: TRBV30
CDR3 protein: CAWSVRGYHYGYPF

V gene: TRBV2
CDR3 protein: CASSVRPNLYNEQFF

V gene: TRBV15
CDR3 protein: CATSTLARGNEQYF

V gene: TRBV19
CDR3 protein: CASSYGDSMNTEAFF

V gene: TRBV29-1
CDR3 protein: CSVEDLPGRASILDEQFF

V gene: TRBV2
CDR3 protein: CASRGTSGRAYSTDTQYF

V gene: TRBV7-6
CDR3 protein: CASSLLQNNQPQHF